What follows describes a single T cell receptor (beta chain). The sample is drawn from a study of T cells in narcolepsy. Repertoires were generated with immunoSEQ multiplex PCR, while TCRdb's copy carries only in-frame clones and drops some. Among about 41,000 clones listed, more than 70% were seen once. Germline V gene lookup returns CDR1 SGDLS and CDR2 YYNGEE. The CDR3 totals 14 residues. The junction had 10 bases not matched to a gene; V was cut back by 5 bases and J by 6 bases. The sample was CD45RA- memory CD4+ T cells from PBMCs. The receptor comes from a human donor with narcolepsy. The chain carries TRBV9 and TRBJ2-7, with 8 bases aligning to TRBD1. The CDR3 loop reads CASRPGTGFGEQYF. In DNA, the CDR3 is TGTGCCAGCAGGCCGGGGACAGGCTTCGGCGAGCAGTACTTC.